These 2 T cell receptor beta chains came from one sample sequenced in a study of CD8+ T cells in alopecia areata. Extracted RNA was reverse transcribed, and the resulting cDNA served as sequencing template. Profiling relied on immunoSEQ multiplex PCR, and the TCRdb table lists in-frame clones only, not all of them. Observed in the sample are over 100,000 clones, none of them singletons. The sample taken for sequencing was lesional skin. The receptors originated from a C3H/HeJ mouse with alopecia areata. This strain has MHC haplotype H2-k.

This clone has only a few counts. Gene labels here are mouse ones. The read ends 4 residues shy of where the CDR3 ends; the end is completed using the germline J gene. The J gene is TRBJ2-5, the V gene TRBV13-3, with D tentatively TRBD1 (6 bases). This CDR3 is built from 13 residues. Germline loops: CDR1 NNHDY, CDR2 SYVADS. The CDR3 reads CASSQGWEDTQYF. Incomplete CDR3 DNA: TGTGCCAGCAGTCAGGGGTGGGAGGAC.

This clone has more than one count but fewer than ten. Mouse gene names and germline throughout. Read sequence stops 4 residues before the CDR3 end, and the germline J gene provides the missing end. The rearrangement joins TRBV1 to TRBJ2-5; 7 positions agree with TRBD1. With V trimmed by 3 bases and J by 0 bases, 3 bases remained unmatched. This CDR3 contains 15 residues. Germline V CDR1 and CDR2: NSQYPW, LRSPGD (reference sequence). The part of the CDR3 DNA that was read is TGCACCTGCAGTGCCGTACAGGGGAACCAAGAC. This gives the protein CTCSAVQGNQD. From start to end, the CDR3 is CTCSAVQGNQDTQYF.